These 32 T cell receptor beta chains share one sample of origin, sequenced in a study of cytomegalovirus exposure and HLA in healthy donors. The PCR made use of 60 Vbeta and 13 Jbeta primers. The data were produced by immunoSEQ multiplex PCR, yet TCRdb's version contains in-frame clones alone and is incomplete. There are roughly 170,000 clones in the sample; approximately 81% occur only once, and under 2.5% lies in the top ten. The sequenced sample was PBMCs. The source is a woman in her 30s in good health and CMV-seronegative.

V usage is TRBV19 and J usage is TRBJ1-1; D not certain. V lost 5 bases and J 11 bases, leaving 12 bases between the germline ends. There are 11 residues in the CDR3. From germline, CDR1 is LNHDA and CDR2 SQIVND (reference sequence). The CDR3 DNA reads as TGTGCCAGTAGTTTGAGGACGGGGGCTTTCTTT. This sequence encodes CASSLRTGAFF.

The chain is built from TRBV7-2 and TRBJ1-2; perhaps TRBD1 as D (6 bases). The CDR3 covers 16 residues. CDR1 and CDR2 (germline): SGHTA, FQGNSA. Trimming pared 4 bases from V and 8 bases from J, leaving 23 bases between. CDR3 nucleotide sequence: TGTGCCAGCAGCTCTAATACGGACAGACCCGGGAGGGGCTACACCTTC. Protein: CASSSNTDRPGRGYTF.

The chain uses TRBV5-1 and TRBJ2-7; 9 bases fit TRBD1. Germline CDR1 reads SGHRS; CDR2 reads YFSETQ. The CDR3 totals 16 residues. V was clipped by 6 bases and J by 4 bases; unmatched bases: 14. CDR3 residues: CASTYTLGTGLYEQYF. The DNA for the CDR3 is TGCGCCAGCACCTATACGTTGGGGACAGGGTTATACGAGCAGTACTTC.

The rearrangement links TRBV2 to TRBJ1-5; the match to TRBD1 covers 8 bases. V trimming: 8 bases; J trimming: 4 bases; junction bases outside the gene matches: 4. Germline-derived CDR1 and CDR2 are SNHLY and FYNNEI. The CDR3 contains 13 residues. In DNA, the CDR3 is TGTGCCAGCGGACAGGGAATTAATCAGCCCCAGCATTTT. It specifies CASGQGINQPQHF.

The chain combines TRBV28 with TRBJ2-1, with D hard to call. V was pared by 7 bases and J by 3 bases, with 7 bases between. The CDR3 runs to 12 residues. The germline V gene has CDR1 MDHEN and CDR2 SYDVKM. The CDR3 DNA reads TGTGCCAGCACCGCCGGCTACAATGAGCAGTTCTTC. It codes for CASTAGYNEQFF.

The CDR3 protein is CASSLGTDAGGYTF. CDR3 bases: TGTGCCAGCAGCTTAGGGACGGACGCGGGGGGCTACACCTTC. J is TRBJ1-2 and V is TRBV7-8; unclear D gene. CDR3 length: 14 residues. CDR1 and CDR2 from the germline V gene are SGHVS and FQNEAQ. V was pared by 1 base and J by 8 bases, with 14 bases between.

The chain is built from TRBV27 and TRBJ2-7; maybe TRBD2 (5 bases). V lost 6 bases to trimming and J lost 3 bases, with 15 bases between them. This CDR3 spans 14 amino acids. Germline CDR1 reads MNHEY; CDR2 reads SMNVEV (reference sequence). CDR3 nucleotide sequence: TGTGCCAGCAGAGCGGACCTCGGAGTCTACGAGCAGTACTTC. Translation: CASRADLGVYEQYF.

This clone was recorded many times. This rearrangement joins TRBV2 to TRBJ2-3, with no clear D. CDR3 length: 13 amino acids. Germline V lookup: CDR1 SNHLY, CDR2 FYNNEI. The V end was cut by 7 bases, the J end by 2 bases, with 10 bases between. The CDR3 nucleotides read TGTGCCAGCAATGCACTGTACACAGATACGCAGTATTTT. Translated, it gives CASNALYTDTQYF.

A remark on this clone: Other DNA sequences in this specimen translate into the identical CDR3. This chain uses TRBV6-5 with TRBJ1-2, with unresolved D. The germline V gene encodes CDR1 MNHEY and CDR2 SVGAGI. The CDR3 covers 15 residues. The ends were cut back, 0 bases at V and 1 base at J, with 9 bases in the middle. The CDR3 DNA is TGTGCCAGCAGTTACTCAATCAACAATAACTATGGCTACACCTTC. Protein product: CASSYSINNNYGYTF.

V and J are TRBV9 and TRBJ1-3; 7 nucleotides line up with TRBD1. Germline V lookup: CDR1 SGDLS, CDR2 YYNGEE. Trimming removed 0 bases from V and 3 bases from J; junction bases left unmatched: 6. This CDR3 has 16 amino acids. CDR3 sequence: CASSVGSDRVGNTIYF. The CDR3 region has the DNA TGTGCCAGCAGCGTAGGGAGTGACAGGGTTGGAAACACCATATATTTT.

This clone has a handful of counts. This sequence joins TRBV28 and TRBJ2-2; no definite D call. The CDR3 spans 14 residues. Germline CDR1 reads MDHEN; CDR2 reads SYDVKM. Deletions cut 2 bases from V and 6 bases from J, with 10 bases between. The CDR3 DNA sequence: TGTGCCAGCAGTTTAGCTAGTCTTTCCGGGGAGCTGTTTTTT. This translates into CASSLASLSGELFF. Filled out from reference TRBV28 and TRBJ2-2, the complete variable domain reads DVKVTQSSRYLVKRTGEKVFLECVQDMDHENMFWYRQDPGLGLRLIYFSYDVKMKEKGDIPEGYSVSREKKERFSLILESASTNQTSMYLCASSLASLSGELFFGEGSRLTVL.

V and J are TRBV5-1 and TRBJ1-1, with D possibly matching TRBD1 (6 bases). Germline V gene sequence: CDR1 SGHRS, CDR2 YFSETQ. CDR3 length: 14 residues. V gave up 5 bases and J gave up 6 bases, with 17 bases separating them. The CDR3 loop is CASRQDLTGSEAFF. As DNA, the CDR3 is TGCGCCAGCAGACAGGACCTAACAGGGTCTGAAGCTTTCTTT.

The chain employs TRBV5-1 and TRBJ2-2; 7 positions match TRBD1. V lost 2 bases to trimming and J lost 7 bases; unmatched junction nucleotides: 11. The germline V gene encodes CDR1 SGHRS and CDR2 YFSETQ. The CDR3 extends over 16 amino acids. The CDR3 sequence: CASSFQTGKVSGELFF. The DNA for the CDR3 is TGCGCCAGCAGCTTTCAGACAGGGAAGGTTAGCGGGGAGCTGTTTTTT.

The chain is built from TRBV4-2 and TRBJ2-7, with TRBD2 identical over 7 bases. The CDR3 is made up of 15 amino acids. With 0 bases clipped from V and 0 bases from J, the junction kept 2 bases outside the gene matches. Germline V gene sequence: CDR1 LGHNA, CDR2 YNFKEQ. CDR3 protein: CASSQEGGSSYEQYF. The CDR3 DNA follows: TGTGCCAGCAGCCAAGAAGGCGGGAGCTCCTACGAGCAGTACTTC.

Concerning this clone: The junction does not match germline at one end; this may be a read error. J is TRBJ2-7 and V is TRBV6-5, with D tentatively TRBD1 (5 bases). The germline CDR1 and CDR2 sequences are MNHEY and SVGAGI. The CDR3 consists of 13 residues. The CDR3 nucleotides read TGTGCCAGCAGTTACCCCGGACACTCCCGGCAGAGCTTC. Translating it yields CASSYPGHSRQSF.

This clone was picked up a small number of times. The chain has TRBV28 and TRBJ2-1, with TRBD2 matching 12 bases. V was clipped by 5 bases and J by 9 bases; unmatched bases: 5. CDR1 is MDHEN, CDR2 SYDVKM, per germline. CDR3 length: 14 residues. CDR3 sequence (DNA): TGTGCCAGCAGTCGACTAGCGGGAGTGAGTGAGCAGTTCTTC. It yields the protein CASSRLAGVSEQFF.

CDR3 sequence (DNA): TGCGCCAGCAGTGAGTTAACGGATGAGCAGTTCTTC. This translates into CASSELTDEQFF. The J gene is TRBJ2-1, the V gene TRBV10-2; D is uncertain. V was cut by 1 base and J by 8 bases, with 6 bases left in between. This CDR3 has 12 residues. Germline CDR1 and CDR2: WSHSY and SAAADI.

V gene TRBV19 combines with J gene TRBJ2-7; 7 positions match TRBD1. Unmatched junction bases numbered 1, after V lost 3 bases and J lost 2 bases. Per germline, CDR1 LNHDA and CDR2 SQIVND (reference sequence). The CDR3 contains 13 residues. This CDR3 is CASSIGTAYEQYF. In DNA, the CDR3 is TGTGCCAGTAGTATTGGGACAGCCTACGAGCAGTACTTC. The full variable domain, its missing parts supplied by reference TRBV19 and TRBJ2-7, is DGGITQSPKYLFRKEGQNVTLSCEQNLNHDAMYWYRQDPGQGLRLIYYSQIVNDFQKGDIAEGYSVSREKKESFPLTVTSAQKNPTAFYLCASSIGTAYEQYFGPGTRLTVT.

The J gene is TRBJ2-7, the V gene TRBV15; a possible D gene is TRBD1 (6 bases). The CDR3 totals 15 residues. CDR1 is LNHNV, CDR2 YYDKDF, per germline (reference sequence). Trimming removed 0 bases at V and 5 bases at J, with 14 bases between. The CDR3 region has the DNA TGTGCCACCAGCAGAGATCCTACAGGGCCGGACGAGCAGTACTTC. This encodes CATSRDPTGPDEQYF.

The J gene is TRBJ2-5, the V gene TRBV28; the D is unclear. The better agreement between TRBJ2-7 and the DNA end casts doubt on the J call. The CDR3 totals 13 residues. CDR1 is MDHEN, CDR2 SYDVKM, per germline. DNA for the CDR3: TGTGCCAGCAGTAGATCCCCGTCGGTCGAGCAGTACTTC. Its translation is CASSRSPSVEQYF.

The chain joins TRBV5-1 to TRBJ2-5; perhaps TRBD1 as D (5 bases). CDR1 is SGHRS, CDR2 YFSETQ, per germline. The ends were cut back, 0 bases at V and 1 base at J, with 13 bases in the middle. This CDR3 has 16 amino acids. This CDR3 is CASSLGGRTTQETQYF. CDR3 DNA: TGCGCCAGCAGCTTGGGGGGCAGAACAACCCAAGAGACCCAGTACTTC.

This clone was found once. The V gene is TRBV19, the J gene TRBJ2-5, with a tentative D call TRBD1 (5 bases). The CDR3 has 12 amino acids. Trimming removed 5 bases at V and 2 bases at J, with 6 bases between. In germline, CDR1 is LNHDA, CDR2 SQIVND (reference sequence). CDR3 residues: CASSHRQETQYF. CDR3 nucleotide sequence: TGTGCCAGTAGTCACAGGCAAGAGACCCAGTACTTC. Combining the CDR3 with reference TRBV19 and TRBJ2-5 gives the whole variable domain DGGITQSPKYLFRKEGQNVTLSCEQNLNHDAMYWYRQDPGQGLRLIYYSQIVNDFQKGDIAEGYSVSREKKESFPLTVTSAQKNPTAFYLCASSHRQETQYFGPGTRLLVL.

The chain has TRBV19 and TRBJ1-5; 9 bases align to TRBD1. The germline V gene has CDR1 LNHDA and CDR2 SQIVND (reference sequence). The CDR3 contains 18 residues. The trim removed 5 bases at V and 5 bases at J, leaving 16 bases unmatched. CDR3: CASSLFISLNRGHQPQHF. The CDR3 DNA follows: TGTGCCAGTAGTTTGTTTATCTCGTTGAACAGGGGGCATCAGCCCCAGCATTTT.

The chain has TRBV6-5 and TRBJ1-1; 8 bases are shared with TRBD1. Germline CDR1 is MNHEY and CDR2 is SVGAGI. This CDR3 comprises 14 residues. V shed 9 bases, J shed 4 bases, and the junction held 10 bases outside the gene matches. In DNA form, the CDR3 reads TGTGCCAGTAGGACAGGGTGGACCCCCACTGAAGCTTTCTTT. Amino acids: CASRTGWTPTEAFF.

The chain combines TRBV30 with TRBJ1-1; D gene uncertain. CDR3 length: 13 amino acids. Germline V gives CDR1 GTSNPN, CDR2 SVGIG (reference sequence). Trimming took 3 bases from V and 7 from J, leaving 15 bases between them. CDR3 bases: TGTGCCTGGAGGCTATATTCCGGGAGTGAAGCTTTCTTT. This translates into CAWRLYSGSEAFF.

The chain joins TRBV5-1 to TRBJ2-6, with D maybe TRBD1 (5 bases). Germline lookup yields CDR1 SGHRS and CDR2 YFSETQ. The CDR3 spans 14 residues. V was clipped by 2 bases and J by 3 bases, with 6 bases between them. The DNA of the CDR3 is TGCGCCAGCAGCTTCAGGGTTGGGGCCAACGTCCTGACTTTC. Translated, it gives CASSFRVGANVLTF.

The chain uses TRBV6-1 and TRBJ2-7; TRBD2 is a possible D gene (7 bases). Germline V CDR1 and CDR2: MNHNS, SASEGT. The CDR3 totals 16 residues. V was clipped by 4 bases and J by 2 bases, with 18 bases between them. The CDR3 here is CASSVGGLYRPYEQYF. CDR3 DNA sequence: TGTGCCAGCAGTGTGGGGGGGCTATATAGACCCTACGAGCAGTACTTC.

The chain uses TRBV6-1 and TRBJ1-2; 10 bases map to TRBD1. Germline V CDR1 and CDR2: MNHNS, SASEGT. Trimming removed 6 bases from V and 3 bases from J; junction bases left unmatched: 1. CDR3 length: 13 residues. CDR3 nucleotides: TGTGCCAGCAGCGGACAGGGGGACTATGGCTACACCTTC. This encodes CASSGQGDYGYTF.

This chain connects TRBV6-1 to TRBJ1-5, with 11 bases fitting TRBD1. The junction had 5 bases not matched to a gene; V was cut back by 6 bases and J by 4 bases. Germline assignment: CDR1 MNHNS and CDR2 SASEGT. This CDR3 is built from 15 residues. As DNA, the CDR3 is TGTGCCAGCAGCGTAGGACAGGGGGCGAATCAGCCCCAGCATTTT. As protein: CASSVGQGANQPQHF.

CDR3 nucleotide sequence: TGCGCCAGCAGCCCCGGGGGACAGGGGGCCGGCTATGGCTACACCTTC. The encoded protein is CASSPGGQGAGYGYTF. The chain recombines TRBV5-1 with TRBJ1-2; 12 nucleotides line up with TRBD1. This CDR3 region has 16 residues. Germline V CDR1 and CDR2: SGHRS, YFSETQ. V lost 4 bases to trimming and J lost 4 bases; unmatched junction nucleotides: 8.

The V gene is TRBV18, the J gene TRBJ2-4; 7 bases are a match to TRBD1. Unmatched junction bases numbered 13, after V lost 6 bases and J lost 2 bases. Germline V CDR1 and CDR2: KGHSH, LQKENI. The CDR3 sequence is 17 residues long. This chain's CDR3 is CASSQRQGAWSKNIQYF. The DNA of the CDR3 is TGTGCCAGCTCCCAACGACAGGGAGCATGGTCCAAAAACATTCAGTACTTC.

The chain employs TRBV6-6 and TRBJ2-3; tentative D call: TRBD1 (5 bases). Trimming cost V 2 bases and J 5 bases, with 8 bases left between them. The CDR3 extends over 13 amino acids. The germline CDR1 and CDR2 sequences are MNHNY and SVGAGI (reference sequence). CDR3 amino acids: CASSYQGKDTQYF. The CDR3 DNA reads as TGTGCCAGCAGTTACCAGGGTAAAGATACGCAGTATTTT.